Given below is one T cell receptor beta chain in context. What it binds is not known. The junction departs from the called germline gene at one end, perhaps through a read error. This entry belongs to a study of blood T cells in healthy people across ages. Regarding the study as a whole: Those diversity estimates obtained from one million T cells were thought to be underestimates. Not knowing donor CMV status may have confounded expanded clonotype changes. Fewer expanded clones and more diversity marked long-lived versus aged donors.

Samples each yielded at least 6 micrograms of total RNA. Together with a sample-barcoded 5' primer, a J-beta primer mix was included in a second PCR lasting about 6 to 11 cycles. TCRdb re-analysed the 5' RACE reads in MiXCR, keeping a single row per CDR3 protein. This sample yields around 670,000 distinct CDR3 sequences, of which approximately 30% are seen a single time; approximately 14% belongs to the top ten. Germline lookup yields CDR1 GTSNPN and CDR2 SVGIG (reference sequence). The CDR3 sequence is 11 residues long. Sequenced: blood. This receptor was taken from a woman of 80 years or more in good health. The chain couples TRBV30 to TRBJ2-1; the D gene is possibly TRBD1 (5 bases). The CDR3 sequence: CAWSGQGERFF. CDR3 sequence (DNA): TGTGCCTGGAGTGGTCAGGGTGAGCGGTTCTTC.